A single sample is the source of the 17 T cell receptor beta chains below, sequenced in a study of blood T cell repertoires in COVID-19. Only in-frame clones appear in the TCRdb table, and some are missing; sequencing was by immunoSEQ multiplex PCR. This table holds nearly 40,000 clones, just under 80% found once. The sequenced material came from peripheral blood. The origin of the receptors is a man aged 80 or over with active or convalescent COVID-19.

V gene TRBV6-6 combines with J gene TRBJ2-2; D remains ambiguous. In germline, CDR1 is MNHNY, CDR2 SVGAGI (reference sequence). V shed 6 bases and J shed 0 bases, with 11 bases lying between them. The CDR3 runs 15 residues. CDR3 amino acids: CASSLQTANTGELFF. The CDR3 region has the DNA TGTGCCAGCAGCCTACAGACCGCGAACACCGGGGAGCTGTTTTTT.

V gene TRBV28 combines with J gene TRBJ2-3; 9 bases fit TRBD1. Germline lookup yields CDR1 MDHEN and CDR2 SYDVKM. The junction had 10 bases not matched to a gene; V was cut back by 6 bases and J by 3 bases. This CDR3 comprises 16 residues. For the CDR3, the DNA is TGTGCCAGCAGCTTGGCCCAGACAGGGGGGACAGATACGCAGTATTTT. Its translation is CASSLAQTGGTDTQYF. Full variable domain (rest looked up from reference TRBV28 and TRBJ2-3): DVKVTQSSRYLVKRTGEKVFLECVQDMDHENMFWYRQDPGLGLRLIYFSYDVKMKEKGDIPEGYSVSREKKERFSLILESASTNQTSMYLCASSLAQTGGTDTQYFGPGTRLTVL.

With regard to this clone: One junction end disagrees with the germline gene, perhaps due to a read error. The rearrangement joins TRBV7-7 to TRBJ2-7; 14 bases agree with TRBD2. Germline CDR1 is SSHAT and CDR2 is FNYEAQ (reference sequence). There are 15 residues in the CDR3. The CDR3 DNA follows: TGTGCTAGCAGCTTAGGGACTAGCGGGAGTTACGAGCAGTACTTC. Translated, it gives CASSLGTSGSYEQYF. The variable domain in full, completed from reference TRBV7-7 and TRBJ2-7, reads GAGVSQSPRYKVTKRGQDVTLRCDPISSHATLYWYQQALGQGPEFLTYFNYEAQPDKSGLPSDRFSAERPEGSISTLTIQRTEQRDSAMYRCASSLGTSGSYEQYFGPGTRLTVT.

V is TRBV24-1 and J is TRBJ2-1; 8 nucleotides agree with TRBD1. The ends lost 4 bases at V and 12 bases at J; junction bases unmatched: 13. CDR3 size: 15 residues. Germline V gives CDR1 KGHDR, CDR2 SFDVKD. CDR3 sequence reads: CATSDLRQGPDRQFF. The CDR3 DNA is TGTGCCACCAGTGACCTCAGACAGGGGCCCGATAGGCAGTTCTTC.

This chain connects TRBV2 to TRBJ1-6, with no clear D. CDR3 length: 14 residues. Trimming shortened V by 6 bases and J by 8 bases, and 14 bases separated the two germline ends. CDR1 and CDR2 (germline): SNHLY, FYNNEI. This chain's CDR3 is CASRAIIRDSPLHF. CDR3 DNA sequence: TGTGCCAGCAGAGCCATAATCCGGGATTCACCCCTCCACTTT.

V gene TRBV7-6 combines with J gene TRBJ2-2; 10 bases agree with TRBD1. From germline, CDR1 is SGHVS and CDR2 FNYEAQ. J was trimmed by 6 bases and V by 4 bases; bases with no gene match: 8. CDR3 length: 16 residues. The chain's CDR3 is CASSSATGGLAGELFF. CDR3 nucleotides: TGTGCCAGCAGCTCGGCGACAGGGGGCTTGGCCGGGGAGCTGTTTTTT.

The CDR3: CASSIRAETQYF. CDR3 bases: TGTGCCAGTAGTATCCGCGCGGAGACCCAGTACTTC. The chain links TRBV19 to TRBJ2-5; D is uncertain. This CDR3 is built from 12 residues. The ends were cut back, 3 bases at V and 5 bases at J, with 7 bases in the middle. CDR1 is LNHDA and CDR2 is SQIVND in the germline V gene (reference sequence).

Written as DNA, the CDR3 is TGTGCCAGCAGCGCTCCCGAGGGAGGTAGAAACATTCAGTACTTC. Protein product: CASSAPEGGRNIQYF. This chain links TRBV27 with TRBJ2-4, with a tentative D call TRBD2 (6 bases). The CDR3 sequence is 15 residues long. V was pared by 6 bases and J by 6 bases, with 18 bases between. CDR1 MNHEY and CDR2 SMNVEV come from the germline V gene (reference sequence).

This clone was picked up many times. The chain employs TRBV15 and TRBJ2-7, with 9 bases aligning to TRBD2. The CDR3 runs 16 residues. Trimming at V came to 0 bases and at J to 3 bases, leaving 6 bases not matched to a gene. Germline V gives CDR1 LNHNV, CDR2 YYDKDF (reference sequence). The chain's CDR3 is CATSRDLTSGLYEQYF. In nucleotides, the CDR3 is TGTGCCACCAGCAGAGATTTGACTAGCGGACTCTACGAGCAGTACTTC.

J is TRBJ2-5 and V is TRBV27; 11 nucleotides align to TRBD2. The V gene end was trimmed by 5 bases and the J gene end by 7 bases; junction bases not matched to a gene: 9. Germline V lookup: CDR1 MNHEY, CDR2 SMNVEV (reference sequence). This CDR3 spans 15 amino acids. The CDR3 loop is CASSTTSGRLGTQYF. In nucleotides, the CDR3 is TGTGCCAGCAGTACCACTAGCGGGAGACTAGGGACCCAGTACTTC.

The gene calls are TRBV29-1 and TRBJ2-7, with D hard to call. Per the germline V gene, CDR1 is SQVTM and CDR2 is ANQGSEA. The CDR3 totals 13 residues. The V end lost 4 bases, the J end lost 0 bases, and 10 bases lay between the germline ends. CDR3: CSVVTPFSYEQYF. In nucleotides, the CDR3 is TGCAGCGTTGTAACACCTTTCTCCTACGAGCAGTACTTC.

This chain uses TRBV7-9 with TRBJ1-4, with 11 bases matching TRBD1. Looked up from germline, CDR1 is SEHNR and CDR2 is FQNEAQ (reference sequence). Germline trimming cut 4 bases from V and 4 bases from J; bases unmatched to any gene: 5. The CDR3 spans 16 residues. CDR3 sequence (DNA): TGTGCCAGCAGCTCGGGACAGGGGGTCAATAATGAAAAACTGTTTTTT. Protein: CASSSGQGVNNEKLFF.

This chain links TRBV9 with TRBJ2-7, with D possibly matching TRBD2 (5 bases). The CDR3 has 14 residues. Deletions cut 2 bases from V and 0 bases from J, with 9 bases between. Germline CDR1 is SGDLS and CDR2 is YYNGEE. As DNA, the CDR3 is TGTGCCAGCAGCGTTACTGGGAGCTCCTACGAGCAGTACTTC. Encoded protein: CASSVTGSSYEQYF.

In DNA form, the CDR3 reads TGTGCCAGCAGCATCCCGACAGGGGCCCAAGAGACCCAGTACTTC. Translating it yields CASSIPTGAQETQYF. V is TRBV5-4 and J is TRBJ2-5; TRBD1 agrees at 8 bases. The V segment lost 4 bases and the J segment 1 base; nucleotides outside the gene matches: 6. Germline-derived CDR1 and CDR2 are SGHNT and YYREEE (reference sequence). This CDR3 region has 15 residues.

This clone was observed a single time. The chain employs TRBV28 and TRBJ2-5; TRBD2 matches at 11 bases. V shed 0 bases, J shed 2 bases, and the junction held 2 bases outside the gene matches. Germline CDR1 and CDR2: MDHEN and SYDVKM. The length of the CDR3 is 16 residues. CDR3 bases: TGTGCCAGCAGTTTATGGACTAGCGGGACTCAAGAGACCCAGTACTTC. It specifies CASSLWTSGTQETQYF.

This clone was detected only a few times. The V and J genes are TRBV4-2 and TRBJ1-1; tentative D call: TRBD1 (5 bases). The ends were cut back, 0 bases at V and 3 bases at J, with 8 bases in the middle. Germline CDR1 and CDR2: LGHNA and YNFKEQ. The CDR3 extends over 14 amino acids. In DNA, the CDR3 is TGTGCCAGCAGCCAAGATGGGACTTACACTGAAGCTTTCTTT. Translation gives CASSQDGTYTEAFF.

The CDR3: CASGGQYTEAFF. In DNA, the CDR3 is TGTGCCAGCGGGGGACAATACACTGAAGCTTTCTTT. V is TRBV27 and J is TRBJ1-1, with D possibly matching TRBD1 (6 bases). The CDR3 extends over 12 amino acids. Germline V gene sequence: CDR1 MNHEY, CDR2 SMNVEV (reference sequence). The V and J ends lost 8 bases and 3 bases respectively, with 10 bases between them.